The TCR beta chain under discussion was sequenced for a study of OX40 agonist ivuxolimab in advanced cancers. Background on the study: The dose of intravenous ivuxolimab that patients received every 2 weeks ranged from 0.01 to 10 mg/kg.

A word on this clone: Its specificity is unknown.

General observations from the study: Circulating CD4+ and CD8+ T cells showed clonal expansion by week 6 at 0.1 to 3.0 mg/kg. Some of the nonresponding patients also showed low levels of normalized T-cell clonal expansion.

Germline V gene data show CDR1 as MNHEY and CDR2 as SVGAGI. The CDR3 has 15 amino acids. Trimming cost V 6 bases and J 4 bases, with 18 bases left between them. TCRdb keeps only in-frame clones here, not all; method: immunoSEQ multiplex PCR. The data hold 65,000 to 70,000 clones, with nearly 90% observed a single time. This receptor was taken from an adult with an advanced solid tumor such as melanoma, head and neck, liver or kidney cancer. The rearrangement uses TRBV6-5 and TRBJ1-2, with D possibly being TRBD1 (6 bases). Source: CD4+ or CD8+ T cells sorted from blood, taken in a trial of the OX40 agonist ivuxolimab. Here the CDR3 reads CASRSGQSFSYGYTF. CDR3 nucleotides: TGTGCCAGCAGGAGTGGACAGAGCTTTTCCTATGGCTACACCTTC.